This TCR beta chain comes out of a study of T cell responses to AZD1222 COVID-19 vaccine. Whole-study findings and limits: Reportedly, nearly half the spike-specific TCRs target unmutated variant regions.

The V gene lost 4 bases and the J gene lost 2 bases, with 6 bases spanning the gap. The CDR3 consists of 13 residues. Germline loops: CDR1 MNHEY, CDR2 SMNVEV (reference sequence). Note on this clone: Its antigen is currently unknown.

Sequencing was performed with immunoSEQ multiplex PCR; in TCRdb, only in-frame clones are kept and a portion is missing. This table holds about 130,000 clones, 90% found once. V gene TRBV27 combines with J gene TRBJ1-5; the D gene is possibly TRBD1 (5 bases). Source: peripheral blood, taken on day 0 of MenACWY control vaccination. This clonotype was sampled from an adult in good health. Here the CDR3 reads CASSSGGNQPQHF. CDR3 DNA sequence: TGTGCCAGCAGTTCGGGGGGCAATCAGCCCCAGCATTTT.